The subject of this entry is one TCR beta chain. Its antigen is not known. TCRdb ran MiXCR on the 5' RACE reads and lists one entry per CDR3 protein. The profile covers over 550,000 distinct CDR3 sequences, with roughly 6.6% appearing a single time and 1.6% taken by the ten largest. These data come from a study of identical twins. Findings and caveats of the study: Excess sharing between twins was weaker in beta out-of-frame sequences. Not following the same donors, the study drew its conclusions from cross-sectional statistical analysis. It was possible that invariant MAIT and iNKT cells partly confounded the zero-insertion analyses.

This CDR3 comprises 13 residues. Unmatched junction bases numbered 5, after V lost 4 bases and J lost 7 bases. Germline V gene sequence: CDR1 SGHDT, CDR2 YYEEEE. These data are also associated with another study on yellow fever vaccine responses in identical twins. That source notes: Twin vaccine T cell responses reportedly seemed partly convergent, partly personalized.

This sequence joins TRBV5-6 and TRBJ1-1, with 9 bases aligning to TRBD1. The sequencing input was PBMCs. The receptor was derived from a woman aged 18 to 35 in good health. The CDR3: CASSTGTGHEAFF. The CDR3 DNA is TGTGCCAGCAGCACTGGGACAGGGCATGAAGCTTTCTTT.